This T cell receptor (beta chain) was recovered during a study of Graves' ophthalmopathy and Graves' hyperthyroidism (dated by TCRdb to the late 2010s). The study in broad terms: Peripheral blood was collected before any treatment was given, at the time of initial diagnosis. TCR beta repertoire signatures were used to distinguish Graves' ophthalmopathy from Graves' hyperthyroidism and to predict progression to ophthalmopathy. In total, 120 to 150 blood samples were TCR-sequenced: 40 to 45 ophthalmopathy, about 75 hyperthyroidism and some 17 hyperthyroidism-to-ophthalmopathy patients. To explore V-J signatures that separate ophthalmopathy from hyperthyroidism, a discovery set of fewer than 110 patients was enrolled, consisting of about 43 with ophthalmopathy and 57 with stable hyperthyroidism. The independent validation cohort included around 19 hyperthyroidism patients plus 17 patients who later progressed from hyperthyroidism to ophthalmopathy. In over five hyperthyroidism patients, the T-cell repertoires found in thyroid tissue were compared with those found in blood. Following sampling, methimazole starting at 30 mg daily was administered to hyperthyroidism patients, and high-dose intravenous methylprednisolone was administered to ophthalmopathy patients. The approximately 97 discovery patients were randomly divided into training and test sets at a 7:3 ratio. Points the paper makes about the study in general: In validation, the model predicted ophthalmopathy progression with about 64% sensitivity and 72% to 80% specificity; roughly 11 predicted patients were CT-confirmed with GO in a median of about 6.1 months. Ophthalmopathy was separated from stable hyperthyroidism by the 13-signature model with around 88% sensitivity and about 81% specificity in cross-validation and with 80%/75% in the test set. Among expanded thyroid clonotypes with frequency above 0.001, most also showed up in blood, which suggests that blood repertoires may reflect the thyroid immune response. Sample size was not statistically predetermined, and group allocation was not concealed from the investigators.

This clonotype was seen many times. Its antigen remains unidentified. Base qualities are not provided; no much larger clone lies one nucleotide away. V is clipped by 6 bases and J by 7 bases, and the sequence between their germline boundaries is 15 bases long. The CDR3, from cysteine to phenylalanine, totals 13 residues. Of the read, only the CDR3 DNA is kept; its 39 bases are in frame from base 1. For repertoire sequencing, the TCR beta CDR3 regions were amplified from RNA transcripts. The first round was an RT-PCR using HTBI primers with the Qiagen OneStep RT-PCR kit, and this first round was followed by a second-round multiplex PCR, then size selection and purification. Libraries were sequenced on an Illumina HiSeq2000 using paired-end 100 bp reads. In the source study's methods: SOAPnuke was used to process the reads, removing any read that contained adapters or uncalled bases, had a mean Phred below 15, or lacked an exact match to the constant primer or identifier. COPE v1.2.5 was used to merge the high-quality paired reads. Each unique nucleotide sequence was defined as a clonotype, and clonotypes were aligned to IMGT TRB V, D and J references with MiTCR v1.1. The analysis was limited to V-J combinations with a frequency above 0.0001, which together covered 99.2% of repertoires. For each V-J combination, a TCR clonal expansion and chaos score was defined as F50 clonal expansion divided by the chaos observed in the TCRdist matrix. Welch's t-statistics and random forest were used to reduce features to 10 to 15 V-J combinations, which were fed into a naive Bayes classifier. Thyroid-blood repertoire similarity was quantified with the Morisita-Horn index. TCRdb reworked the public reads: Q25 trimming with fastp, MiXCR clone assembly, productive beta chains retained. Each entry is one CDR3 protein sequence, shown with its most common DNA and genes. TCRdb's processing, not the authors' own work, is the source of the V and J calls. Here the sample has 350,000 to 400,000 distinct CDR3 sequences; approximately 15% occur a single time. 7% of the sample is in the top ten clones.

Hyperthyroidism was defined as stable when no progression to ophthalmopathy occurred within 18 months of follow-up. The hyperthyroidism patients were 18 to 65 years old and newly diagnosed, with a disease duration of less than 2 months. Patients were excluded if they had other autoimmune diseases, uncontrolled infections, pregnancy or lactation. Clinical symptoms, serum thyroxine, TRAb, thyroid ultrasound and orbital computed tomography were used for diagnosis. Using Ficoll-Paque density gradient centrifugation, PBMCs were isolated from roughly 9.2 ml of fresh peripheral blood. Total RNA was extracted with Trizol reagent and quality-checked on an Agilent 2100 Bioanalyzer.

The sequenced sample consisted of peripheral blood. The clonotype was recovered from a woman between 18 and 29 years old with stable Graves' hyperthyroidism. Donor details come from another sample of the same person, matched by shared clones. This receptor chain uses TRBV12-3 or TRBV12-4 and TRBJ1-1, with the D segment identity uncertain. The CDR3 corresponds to CASSLRSDGEAFF. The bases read TGTGCCAGCAGCCTACGCTCGGACGGTGAAGCTTTCTTT.